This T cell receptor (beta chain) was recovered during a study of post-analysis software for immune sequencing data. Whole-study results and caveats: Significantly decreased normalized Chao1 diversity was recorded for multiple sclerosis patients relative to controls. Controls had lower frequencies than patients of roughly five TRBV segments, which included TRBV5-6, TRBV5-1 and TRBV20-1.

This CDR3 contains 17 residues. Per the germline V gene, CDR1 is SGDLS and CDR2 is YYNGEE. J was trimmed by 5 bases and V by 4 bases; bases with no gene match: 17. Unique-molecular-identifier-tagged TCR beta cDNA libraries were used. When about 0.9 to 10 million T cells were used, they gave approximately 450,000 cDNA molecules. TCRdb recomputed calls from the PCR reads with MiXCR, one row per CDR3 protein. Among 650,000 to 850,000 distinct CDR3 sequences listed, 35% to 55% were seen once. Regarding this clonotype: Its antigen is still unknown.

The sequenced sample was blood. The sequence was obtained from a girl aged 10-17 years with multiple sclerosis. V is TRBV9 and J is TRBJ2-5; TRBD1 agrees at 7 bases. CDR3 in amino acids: CASSPRDRDLRAETQYF. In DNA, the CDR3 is TGTGCCAGCAGCCCTCGGGACAGAGATCTCCGCGCCGAGACCCAGTACTTC.